The clone carrying this TCR beta chain was seen a single time. In the study's own analysis: How many nucleated cells were present was estimated from reference gene primer amplification. Method: immunoSEQ multiplex PCR; TCRdb's copy keeps in-frame clones and lacks some. V and J calls and clone size are copied from that table; D and trimming were computed from the DNA. The sample yields 45,000 or so clones, 86% seen once. These data originate in a study of blood T cell repertoires in COVID-19. Study-wide background: Sites across the United States, Italy and Spain contributed samples from acute and convalescent COVID-19. PBMCs, B-cell-depleted T cells, or T cells provided the cDNA or gDNA that made up the material.

V was cut by 1 base and J by 2 bases, with 9 bases left in between. The CDR3 consists of 14 residues. CDR1 is LGHDT and CDR2 is YNNKEL in the germline V gene (reference sequence). The chain employs TRBV3-1 (or the pseudogene TRBV3-2) and TRBJ2-7; tentative D call: TRBD2 (5 bases). Sequenced sample: peripheral blood. The clonotype comes from a man aged 35-49 years with active COVID-19. DNA for the CDR3: TGTGCCAGCAGCCAAGCGTTCGGGGCCTACGAGCAGTACTTC. As protein: CASSQAFGAYEQYF.